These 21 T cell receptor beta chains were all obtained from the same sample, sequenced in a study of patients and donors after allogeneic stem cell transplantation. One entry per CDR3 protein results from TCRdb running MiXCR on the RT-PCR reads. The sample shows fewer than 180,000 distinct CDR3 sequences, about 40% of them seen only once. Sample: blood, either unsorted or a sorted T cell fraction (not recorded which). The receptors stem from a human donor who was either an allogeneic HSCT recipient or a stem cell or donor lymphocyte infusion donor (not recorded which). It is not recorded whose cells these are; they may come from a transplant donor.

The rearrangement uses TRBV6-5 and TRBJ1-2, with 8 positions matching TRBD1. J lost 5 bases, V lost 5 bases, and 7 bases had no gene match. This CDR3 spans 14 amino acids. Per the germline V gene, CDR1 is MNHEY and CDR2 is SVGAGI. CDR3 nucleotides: TGTGCCAGCAGTCCCCGGACAGGGTTTTATGGCTACACCTTC. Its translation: CASSPRTGFYGYTF.

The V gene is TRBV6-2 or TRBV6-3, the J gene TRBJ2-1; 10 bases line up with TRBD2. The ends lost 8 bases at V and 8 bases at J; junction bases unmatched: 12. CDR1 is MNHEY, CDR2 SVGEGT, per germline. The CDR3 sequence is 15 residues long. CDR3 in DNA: TGTGCCAGCGTCCGCCCAAGCGGGGGGGAGTATGAGCAGTTCTTC. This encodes CASVRPSGGEYEQFF.

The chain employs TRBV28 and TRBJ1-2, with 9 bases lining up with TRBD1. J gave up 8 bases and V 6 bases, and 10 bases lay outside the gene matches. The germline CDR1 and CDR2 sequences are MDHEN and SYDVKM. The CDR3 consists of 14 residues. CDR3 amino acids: CASRSQGAPKGYTF. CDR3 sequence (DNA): TGTGCCAGCAGATCACAGGGGGCGCCGAAAGGCTACACCTTC.

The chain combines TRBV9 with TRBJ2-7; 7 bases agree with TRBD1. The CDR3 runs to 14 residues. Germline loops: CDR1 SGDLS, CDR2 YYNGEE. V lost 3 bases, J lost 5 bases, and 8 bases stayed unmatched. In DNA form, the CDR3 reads TGTGCCAGCAGCGGCCAGACAGGGCAGGACGAGCAGTACTTC. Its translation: CASSGQTGQDEQYF. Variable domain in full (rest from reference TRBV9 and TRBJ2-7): DSGVTQTPKHLITATGQRVTLRCSPRSGDLSVYWYQQSLDQGLQFLIQYYNGEERAKGNILERFSAQQFPDLHSELNLSSLELGDSALYFCASSGQTGQDEQYFGPGTRLTVT.

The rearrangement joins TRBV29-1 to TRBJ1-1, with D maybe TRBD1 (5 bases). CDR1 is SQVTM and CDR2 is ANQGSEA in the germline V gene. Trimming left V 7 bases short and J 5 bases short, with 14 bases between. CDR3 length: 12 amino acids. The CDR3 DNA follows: TGCAGCGCGGGCGGGGCCGGGACTGAAGCTTTCTTT. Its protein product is CSAGGAGTEAFF. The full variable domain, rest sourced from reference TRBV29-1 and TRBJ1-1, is SAVISQKPSRDICQRGTSLTIQCQVDSQVTMMFWYRQQPGQSLTLIATANQGSEATYESGFVIDKFPISRPNLTFSTLTVSNMSPEDSSIYLCSAGGAGTEAFFGQGTRLTVV.

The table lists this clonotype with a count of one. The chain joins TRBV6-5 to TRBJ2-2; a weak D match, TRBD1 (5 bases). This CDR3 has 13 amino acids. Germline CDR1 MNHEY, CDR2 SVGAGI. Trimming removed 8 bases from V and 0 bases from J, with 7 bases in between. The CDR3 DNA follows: TGTGCCAGCCGGACACCGAACACCGGGGAGCTGTTTTTT. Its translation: CASRTPNTGELFF.

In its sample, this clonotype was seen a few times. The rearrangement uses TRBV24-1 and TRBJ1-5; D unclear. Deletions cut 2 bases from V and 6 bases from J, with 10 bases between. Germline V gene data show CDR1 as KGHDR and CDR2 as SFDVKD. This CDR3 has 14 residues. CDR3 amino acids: CATSDSPGIQPQHF. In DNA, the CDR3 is TGTGCCACCAGTGATTCCCCAGGTATTCAGCCCCAGCATTTT.

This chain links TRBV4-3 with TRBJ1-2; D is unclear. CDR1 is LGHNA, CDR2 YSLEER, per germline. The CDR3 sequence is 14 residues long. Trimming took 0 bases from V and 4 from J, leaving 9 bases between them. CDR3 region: CASSQDFPAYGYTF. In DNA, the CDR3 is TGCGCCAGCAGCCAAGATTTCCCTGCCTATGGCTACACCTTC.

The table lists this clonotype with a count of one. This CDR3 is CASSPADRDQPQHF. As DNA, the CDR3 is TGTGCCAGCAGCCCGGCGGACAGGGATCAGCCCCAGCATTTT. The chain recombines TRBV12-3 or TRBV12-4 with TRBJ1-5, with 8 bases matching TRBD1. The junction had 6 bases not matched to a gene; V was cut back by 6 bases and J by 5 bases. The length of the CDR3 is 14 residues.

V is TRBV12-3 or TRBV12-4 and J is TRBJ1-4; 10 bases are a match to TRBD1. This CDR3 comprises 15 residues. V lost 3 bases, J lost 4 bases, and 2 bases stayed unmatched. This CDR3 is CASSFRDRGNEKLFF. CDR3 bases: TGTGCCAGCAGTTTTCGGGACAGGGGTAATGAAAAACTGTTTTTT.

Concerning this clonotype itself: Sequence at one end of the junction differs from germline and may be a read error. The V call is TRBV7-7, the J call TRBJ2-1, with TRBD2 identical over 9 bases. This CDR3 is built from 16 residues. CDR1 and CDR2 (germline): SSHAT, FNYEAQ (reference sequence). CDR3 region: CASSLAVAGAYNEQFF. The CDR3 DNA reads TGTGCTAGCAGCTTAGCGGTAGCGGGGGCTTACAATGAGCAGTTCTTC.

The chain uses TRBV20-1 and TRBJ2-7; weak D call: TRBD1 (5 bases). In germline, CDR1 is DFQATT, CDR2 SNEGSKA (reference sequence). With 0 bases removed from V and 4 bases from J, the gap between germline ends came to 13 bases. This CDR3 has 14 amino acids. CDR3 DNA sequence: TGCAGTGCTAGAGATCCCCAGGGTTATTACGAGCAGTACTTC. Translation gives CSARDPQGYYEQYF.

The chain's CDR3 is CASSYSGTGVSGGRGSYNSPLHF. The CDR3 DNA follows: TGTGCCAGCAGTTACTCTGGGACAGGAGTTTCAGGTGGAAGGGGCTCCTATAATTCACCCCTCCACTTT. V gene TRBV6-6 combines with J gene TRBJ1-6, with TRBD1 identical over 8 bases. Germline-derived CDR1 and CDR2 are MNHNY and SVGAGI (reference sequence). The ends lost 0 bases at V and 0 bases at J; junction bases unmatched: 19. This CDR3 has 23 residues.

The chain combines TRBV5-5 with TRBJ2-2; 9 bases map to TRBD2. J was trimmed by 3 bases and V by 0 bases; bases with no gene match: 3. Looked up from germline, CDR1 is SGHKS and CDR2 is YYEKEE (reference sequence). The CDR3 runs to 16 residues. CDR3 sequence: CASSLASGGHTGELFF. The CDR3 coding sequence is TGTGCCAGCAGCTTGGCCAGCGGGGGGCACACCGGGGAGCTGTTTTTT.

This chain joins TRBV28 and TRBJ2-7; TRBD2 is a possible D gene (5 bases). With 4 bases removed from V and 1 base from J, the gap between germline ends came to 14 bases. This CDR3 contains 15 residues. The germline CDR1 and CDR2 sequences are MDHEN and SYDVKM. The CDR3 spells CASSSTGKESYEQYF. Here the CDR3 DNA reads TGTGCCAGCAGTTCTACGGGGAAGGAATCCTACGAGCAGTACTTC. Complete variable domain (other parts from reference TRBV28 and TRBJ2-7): DVKVTQSSRYLVKRTGEKVFLECVQDMDHENMFWYRQDPGLGLRLIYFSYDVKMKEKGDIPEGYSVSREKKERFSLILESASTNQTSMYLCASSSTGKESYEQYFGPGTRLTVT.

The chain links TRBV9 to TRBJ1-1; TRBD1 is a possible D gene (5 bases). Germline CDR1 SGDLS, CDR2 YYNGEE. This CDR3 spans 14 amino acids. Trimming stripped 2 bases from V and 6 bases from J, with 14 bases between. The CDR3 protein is CASSVLPGTAEAFF. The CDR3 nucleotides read TGTGCCAGCAGCGTCCTCCCGGGGACCGCTGAAGCTTTCTTT. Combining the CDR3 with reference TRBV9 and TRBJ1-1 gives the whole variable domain DSGVTQTPKHLITATGQRVTLRCSPRSGDLSVYWYQQSLDQGLQFLIQYYNGEERAKGNILERFSAQQFPDLHSELNLSSLELGDSALYFCASSVLPGTAEAFFGQGTRLTVV.

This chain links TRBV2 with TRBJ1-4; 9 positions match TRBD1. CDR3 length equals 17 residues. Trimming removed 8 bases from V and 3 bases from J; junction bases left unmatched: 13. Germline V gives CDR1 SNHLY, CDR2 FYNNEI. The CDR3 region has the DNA TGTGCCAGCTCGCAGCCGGGACAGGGATCACCTAATGAAAAACTGTTTTTT. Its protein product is CASSQPGQGSPNEKLFF.

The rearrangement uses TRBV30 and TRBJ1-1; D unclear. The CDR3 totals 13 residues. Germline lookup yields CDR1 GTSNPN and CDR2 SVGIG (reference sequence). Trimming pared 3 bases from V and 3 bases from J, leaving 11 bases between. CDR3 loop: CAWSRMYDTEAFF. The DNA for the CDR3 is TGTGCCTGGAGCCGCATGTACGACACTGAAGCTTTCTTT.

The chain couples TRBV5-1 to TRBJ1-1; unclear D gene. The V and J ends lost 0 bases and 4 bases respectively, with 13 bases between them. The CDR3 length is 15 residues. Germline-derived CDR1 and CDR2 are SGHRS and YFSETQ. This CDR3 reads CASSLVGQLSTEAFF. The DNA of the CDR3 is TGCGCCAGCAGCTTGGTGGGTCAGCTGAGCACTGAAGCTTTCTTT.

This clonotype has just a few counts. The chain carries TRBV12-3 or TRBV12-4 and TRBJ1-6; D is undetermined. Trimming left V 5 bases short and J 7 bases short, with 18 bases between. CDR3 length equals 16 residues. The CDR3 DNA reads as TGTGCCAGCAGTAGGGAGGCCCCACCACACAATTCACCCCTCCACTTT. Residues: CASSREAPPHNSPLHF.

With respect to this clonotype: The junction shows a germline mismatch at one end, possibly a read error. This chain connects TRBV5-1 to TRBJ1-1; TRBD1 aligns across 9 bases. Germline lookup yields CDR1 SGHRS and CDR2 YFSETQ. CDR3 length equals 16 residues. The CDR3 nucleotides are TGCGCCAGCAGCACGCCACCGGGGACAGGGACCACTGAAGCTTCCTTT. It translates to CASSTPPGTGTTEASF.